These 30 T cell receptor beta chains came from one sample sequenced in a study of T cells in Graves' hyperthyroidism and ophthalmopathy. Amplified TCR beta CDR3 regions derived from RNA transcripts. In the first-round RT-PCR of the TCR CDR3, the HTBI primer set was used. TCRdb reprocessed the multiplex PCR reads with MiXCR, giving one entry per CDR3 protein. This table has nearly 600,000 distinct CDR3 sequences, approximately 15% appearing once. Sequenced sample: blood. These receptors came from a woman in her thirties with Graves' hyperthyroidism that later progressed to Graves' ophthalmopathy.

CDR3 DNA sequence: TGTGCCAGCAGCTCTATCGGGGGGGGCAGTGGATTCTTC. This gives the protein CASSSIGGGSGFF. The rearrangement joins TRBV11-2 to TRBJ2-1; 8 nucleotides line up with TRBD2. The V and J ends lost 4 bases and 16 bases, in that order; junction bases with no gene match: 12. This CDR3 is 13 amino acids long. Germline assignment: CDR1 SGHAT and CDR2 FQNNGV. The whole variable domain, filled in from reference TRBV11-2 and TRBJ2-1, reads EAGVAQSPRYKIIEKRQSVAFWCNPISGHATLYWYQQILGQGPKLLIQFQNNGVVDDSQLPKDRFSAERLKGVDSTLKIQPAKLEDSAVYLCASSSIGGGSGFFGPGTRLTVL.

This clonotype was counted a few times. In DNA form, the CDR3 reads TGTGCCAGCAGTGTAAGGGCGGGAGGCCCCTACGAGCAGTACTTC. Translating gives CASSVRAGGPYEQYF. V usage is TRBV6-1 and J usage is TRBJ2-7; TRBD2 aligns across 8 bases. Losses at the gene ends were 4 bases for V and 2 bases for J; bases not matched to a gene: 7. The CDR3 covers 15 residues. Germline CDR1 is MNHNS and CDR2 is SASEGT.

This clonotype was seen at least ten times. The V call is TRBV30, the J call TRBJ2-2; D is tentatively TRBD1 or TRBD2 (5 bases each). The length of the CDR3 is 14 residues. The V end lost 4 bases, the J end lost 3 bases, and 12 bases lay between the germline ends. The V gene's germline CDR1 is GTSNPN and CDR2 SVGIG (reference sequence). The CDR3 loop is CAWNRDGHTGELFF. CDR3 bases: TGTGCCTGGAACCGGGACGGGCACACCGGGGAGCTGTTTTTT. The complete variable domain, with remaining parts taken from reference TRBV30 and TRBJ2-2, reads SQTIHQWPATLVQPVGSPLSLECTVEGTSNPNLYWYRQAAGRGLQLLFYSVGIGQISSEVPQNLSASRPQDRQFILSSKKLLLSDSGFYLCAWNRDGHTGELFFGEGSRLTVL.

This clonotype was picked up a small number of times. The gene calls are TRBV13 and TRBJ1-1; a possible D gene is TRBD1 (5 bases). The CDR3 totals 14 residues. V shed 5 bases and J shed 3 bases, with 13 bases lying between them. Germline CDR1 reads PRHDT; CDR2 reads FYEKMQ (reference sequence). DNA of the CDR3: TGTGCCAGCAGCCCCAGAATGGGGGACACTGAAGCTTTCTTT. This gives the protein CASSPRMGDTEAFF.

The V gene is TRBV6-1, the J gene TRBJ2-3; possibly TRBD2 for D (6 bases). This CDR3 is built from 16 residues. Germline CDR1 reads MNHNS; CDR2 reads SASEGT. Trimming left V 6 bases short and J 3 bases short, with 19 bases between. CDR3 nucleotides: TGTGCCAGCAGGCTTTACACCGGGACTTTAACAGATACGCAGTATTTT. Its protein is CASRLYTGTLTDTQYF.

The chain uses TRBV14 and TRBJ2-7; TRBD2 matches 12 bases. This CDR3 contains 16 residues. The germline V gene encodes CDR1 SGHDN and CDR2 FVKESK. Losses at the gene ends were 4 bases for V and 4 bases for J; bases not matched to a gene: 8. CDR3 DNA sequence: TGTGCCAGCAGCCCCCAGACTAGCGGGAGCGCGTACGAGCAGTACTTC. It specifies CASSPQTSGSAYEQYF.

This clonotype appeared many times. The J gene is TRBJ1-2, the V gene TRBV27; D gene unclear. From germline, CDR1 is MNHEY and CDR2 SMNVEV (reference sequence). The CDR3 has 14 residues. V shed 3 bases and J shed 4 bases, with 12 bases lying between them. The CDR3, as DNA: TGTGCCAGCAGTTTTGTTCCCCATTCCTATGGCTACACCTTC. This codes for CASSFVPHSYGYTF.

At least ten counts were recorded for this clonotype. The CDR3 here is CASSRGLNTEAFF. In nucleotides, the CDR3 is TGTGCCAGCAGCCGAGGATTGAACACTGAAGCTTTCTTT. This sequence joins TRBV19 and TRBJ1-1; no clear D gene. Germline lookup yields CDR1 LNHDA and CDR2 SQIVND (reference sequence). The length of the CDR3 is 13 residues. Trimming removed 9 bases at V and 0 bases at J, with 11 bases between.

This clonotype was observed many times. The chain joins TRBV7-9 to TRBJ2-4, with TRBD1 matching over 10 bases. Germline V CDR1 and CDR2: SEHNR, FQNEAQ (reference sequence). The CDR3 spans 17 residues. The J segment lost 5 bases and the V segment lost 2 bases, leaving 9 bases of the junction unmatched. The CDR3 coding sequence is TGTGCCAGCAGCTTAAGCCGGGACAGGGGCTTCCAAAACATTCAGTACTTC. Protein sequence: CASSLSRDRGFQNIQYF.

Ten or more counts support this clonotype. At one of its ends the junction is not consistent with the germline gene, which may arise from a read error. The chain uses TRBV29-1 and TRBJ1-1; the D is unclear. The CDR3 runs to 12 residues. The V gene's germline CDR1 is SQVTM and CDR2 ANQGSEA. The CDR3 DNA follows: TGCACCGTTTCAGGACTGAACACTGAAGCTTTCTTT. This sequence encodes CTVSGLNTEAFF. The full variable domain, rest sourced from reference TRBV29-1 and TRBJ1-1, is SAVISQKPSRDICQRGTSLTIQCQVDSQVTMMFWYRQQPGQSLTLIATANQGSEATYESGFVIDKFPISRPNLTFSTLTVSNMSPEDSSIYLCTVSGLNTEAFFGQGTRLTVV.

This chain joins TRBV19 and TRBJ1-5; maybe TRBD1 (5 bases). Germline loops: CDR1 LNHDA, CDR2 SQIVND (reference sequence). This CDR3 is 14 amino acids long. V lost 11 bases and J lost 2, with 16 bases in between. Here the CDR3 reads CAGGTTGGNQPQHF. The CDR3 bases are TGTGCCGGAGGGACCACAGGCGGCAATCAGCCCCAGCATTTT. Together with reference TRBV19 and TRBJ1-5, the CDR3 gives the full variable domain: DGGITQSPKYLFRKEGQNVTLSCEQNLNHDAMYWYRQDPGQGLRLIYYSQIVNDFQKGDIAEGYSVSREKKESFPLTVTSAQKNPTAFYLCAGGTTGGNQPQHFGDGTRLSIL.

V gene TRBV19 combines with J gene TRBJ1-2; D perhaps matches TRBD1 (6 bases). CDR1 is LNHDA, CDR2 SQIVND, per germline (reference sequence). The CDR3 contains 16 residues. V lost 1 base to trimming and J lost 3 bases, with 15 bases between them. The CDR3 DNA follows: TGTGCCAGTAGTATAGCTGGAGGGGGGACGGACTATGGCTACACCTTC. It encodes CASSIAGGGTDYGYTF.

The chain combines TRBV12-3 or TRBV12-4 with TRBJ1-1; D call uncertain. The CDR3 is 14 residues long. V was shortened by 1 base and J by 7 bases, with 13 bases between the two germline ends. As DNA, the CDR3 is TGTGCCAGCAGTTTAGGTTTGCGGGAGGTTGAAGCTTTCTTT. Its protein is CASSLGLREVEAFF.

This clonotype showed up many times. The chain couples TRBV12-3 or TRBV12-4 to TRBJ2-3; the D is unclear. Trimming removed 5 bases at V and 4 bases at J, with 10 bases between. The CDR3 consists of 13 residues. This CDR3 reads CASSPPGPDTQYF. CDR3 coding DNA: TGTGCCAGCAGTCCCCCCGGCCCAGATACGCAGTATTTT.

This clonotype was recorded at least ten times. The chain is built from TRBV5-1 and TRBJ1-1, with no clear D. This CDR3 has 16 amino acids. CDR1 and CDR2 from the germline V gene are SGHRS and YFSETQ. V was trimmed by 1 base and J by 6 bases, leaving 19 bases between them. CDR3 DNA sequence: TGCGCCAGCAGCTTGATGGTTTTGGTATCTCAAGCTGAAGCTTTCTTT. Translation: CASSLMVLVSQAEAFF.

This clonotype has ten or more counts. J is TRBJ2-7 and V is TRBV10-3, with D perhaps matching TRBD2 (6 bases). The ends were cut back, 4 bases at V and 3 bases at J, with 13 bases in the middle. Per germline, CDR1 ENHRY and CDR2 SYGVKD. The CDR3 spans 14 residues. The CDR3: CAISGLGGSYEQYF. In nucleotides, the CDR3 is TGTGCCATCAGTGGCCTGGGGGGAAGCTACGAGCAGTACTTC.

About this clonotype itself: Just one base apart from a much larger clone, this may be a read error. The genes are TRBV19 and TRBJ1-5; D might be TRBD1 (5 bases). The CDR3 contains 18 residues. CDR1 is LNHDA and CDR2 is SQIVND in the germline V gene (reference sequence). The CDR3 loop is CASSIRQPKGHSNEPQHF. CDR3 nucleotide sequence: TGTGCCAGTAGTATACGACAGCCTAAGGGGCATAGCAATGAGCCCCAGCATTTT. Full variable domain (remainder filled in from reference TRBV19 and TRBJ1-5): DGGITQSPKYLFRKEGQNVTLSCEQNLNHDAMYWYRQDPGQGLRLIYYSQIVNDFQKGDIAEGYSVSREKKESFPLTVTSAQKNPTAFYLCASSIRQPKGHSNEPQHFGDGTRLSIL.

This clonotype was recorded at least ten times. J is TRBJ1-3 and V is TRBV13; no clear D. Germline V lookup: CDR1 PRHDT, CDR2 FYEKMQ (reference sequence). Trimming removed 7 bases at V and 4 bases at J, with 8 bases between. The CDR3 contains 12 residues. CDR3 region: CASNVGGNTIYF. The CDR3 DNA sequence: TGTGCCAGCAACGTGGGCGGAAACACCATATATTTT.

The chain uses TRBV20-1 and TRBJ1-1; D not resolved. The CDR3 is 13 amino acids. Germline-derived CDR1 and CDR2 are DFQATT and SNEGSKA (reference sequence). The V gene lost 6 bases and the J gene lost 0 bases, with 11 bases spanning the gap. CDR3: CSALDMMNTEAFF. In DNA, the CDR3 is TGCAGTGCCCTCGACATGATGAACACTGAAGCTTTCTTT.

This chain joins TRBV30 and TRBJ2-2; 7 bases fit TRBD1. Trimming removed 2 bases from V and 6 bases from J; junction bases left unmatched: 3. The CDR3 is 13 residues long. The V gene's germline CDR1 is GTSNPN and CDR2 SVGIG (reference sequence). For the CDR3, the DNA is TGTGCCTGGAGTCGGCAGGGGGCCGGGGAGCTGTTTTTT. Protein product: CAWSRQGAGELFF.

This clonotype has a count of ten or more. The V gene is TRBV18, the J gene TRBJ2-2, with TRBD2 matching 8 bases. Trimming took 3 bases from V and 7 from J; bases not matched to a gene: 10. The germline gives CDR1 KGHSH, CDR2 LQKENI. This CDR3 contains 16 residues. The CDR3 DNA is TGTGCCAGCTCACCCGTCGCACTAGCGGCCAACGGGGAGCTGTTTTTT. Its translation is CASSPVALAANGELFF.

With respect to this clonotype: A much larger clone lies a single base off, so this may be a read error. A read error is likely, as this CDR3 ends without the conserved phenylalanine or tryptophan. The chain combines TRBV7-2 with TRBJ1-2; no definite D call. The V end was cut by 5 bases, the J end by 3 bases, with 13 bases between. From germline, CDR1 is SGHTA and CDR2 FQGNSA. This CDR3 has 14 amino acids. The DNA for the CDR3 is TGTGCCAGCAGCCCTGCAGTAGCCGACTATGGCTACACCGTC. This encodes CASSPAVADYGYTV.

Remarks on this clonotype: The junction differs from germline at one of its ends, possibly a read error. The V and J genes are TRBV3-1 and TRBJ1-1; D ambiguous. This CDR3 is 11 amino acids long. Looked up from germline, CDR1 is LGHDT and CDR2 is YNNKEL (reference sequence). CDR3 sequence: CASSQAAEAFF. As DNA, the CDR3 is TGTGCCAGCAGCCAAGCGGCTGAGGCTTTCTTT. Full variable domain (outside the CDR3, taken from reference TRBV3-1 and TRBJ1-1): DTAVSQTPKYLVTQMGNDKSIKCEQNLGHDTMYWYKQDSKKFLKIMFSYNNKELIINETVPNRFSPKSPDKAHLNLHINSLELGDSAVYFCASSQAAEAFFGQGTRLTVV.

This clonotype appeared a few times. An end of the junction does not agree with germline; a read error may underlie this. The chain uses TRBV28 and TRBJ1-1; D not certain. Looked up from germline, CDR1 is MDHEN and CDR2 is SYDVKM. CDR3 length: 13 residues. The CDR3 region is CASSPRLNAEAFF. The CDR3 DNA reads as TGTGCCAGCAGTCCAAGACTGAACGCTGAAGCTTTCTTT.

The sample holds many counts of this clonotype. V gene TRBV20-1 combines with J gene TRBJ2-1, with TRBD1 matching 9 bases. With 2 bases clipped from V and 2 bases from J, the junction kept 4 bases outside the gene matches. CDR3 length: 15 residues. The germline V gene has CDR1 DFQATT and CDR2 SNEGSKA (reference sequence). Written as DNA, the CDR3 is TGCAGTGCTAGACCTCACAGGGGGCCCTACAATGAGCAGTTCTTC. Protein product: CSARPHRGPYNEQFF.

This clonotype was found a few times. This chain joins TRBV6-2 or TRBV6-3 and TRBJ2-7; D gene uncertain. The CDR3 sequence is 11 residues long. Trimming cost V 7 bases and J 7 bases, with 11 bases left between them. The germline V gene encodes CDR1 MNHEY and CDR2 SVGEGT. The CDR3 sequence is CASTRHDEQYF. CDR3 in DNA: TGTGCCAGCACCAGACATGATGAGCAGTACTTC.

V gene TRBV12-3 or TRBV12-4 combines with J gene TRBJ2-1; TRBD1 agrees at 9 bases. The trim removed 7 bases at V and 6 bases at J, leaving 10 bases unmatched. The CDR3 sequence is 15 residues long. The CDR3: CASISGTGSFNEQFF. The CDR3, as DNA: TGTGCCAGCATCTCCGGGACAGGGAGCTTCAATGAGCAGTTCTTC.

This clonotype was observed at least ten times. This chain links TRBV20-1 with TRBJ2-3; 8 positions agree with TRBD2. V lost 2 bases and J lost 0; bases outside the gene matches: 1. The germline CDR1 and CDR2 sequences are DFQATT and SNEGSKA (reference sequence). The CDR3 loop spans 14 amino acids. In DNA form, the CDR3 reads TGCAGTGCTAGACCTAGCGGGAGCACAGATACGCAGTATTTT. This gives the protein CSARPSGSTDTQYF.

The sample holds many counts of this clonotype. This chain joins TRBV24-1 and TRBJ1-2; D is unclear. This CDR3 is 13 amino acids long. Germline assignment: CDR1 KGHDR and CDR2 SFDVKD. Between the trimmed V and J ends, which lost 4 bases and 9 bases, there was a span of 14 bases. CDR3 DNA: TGTGCCACCAGTGACGGTATGGTAAAGCGCTACACCTTC. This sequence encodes CATSDGMVKRYTF.

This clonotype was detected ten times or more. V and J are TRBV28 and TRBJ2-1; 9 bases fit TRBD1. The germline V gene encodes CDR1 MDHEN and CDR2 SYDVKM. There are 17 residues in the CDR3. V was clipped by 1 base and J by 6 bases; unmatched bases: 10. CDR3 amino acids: CASSLFYRDRVSNEQFF. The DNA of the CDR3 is TGTGCCAGCAGTTTATTCTATCGGGACAGGGTTTCCAATGAGCAGTTCTTC.